This T cell receptor beta chain was obtained from a study of CD8 T cells in Susac syndrome. Study background: When their blood was taken, patients with Susac syndrome were therapy-naive, taking corticosteroids, or taking intravenous immunoglobulin alone.

Random hexamers were used to reverse transcribe roughly 0.5 to 1 ug of RNA. TCRdb used MiXCR to reprocess the immunoSEQ multiplex PCR reads, holding one entry per CDR3 protein. The profile shows around 110,000 distinct CDR3 sequences, roughly 94% of them singletons. Negative isolation was applied to CD8+ and CD4+ T cells, and FACS enrichment was applied to TEMRA cells. Trimming took 8 bases from V and 1 from J, leaving 15 bases between them. This CDR3 contains 15 residues. In the case of this clonotype: Its antigen remains unknown.

The study, taken as a whole, reports: Susac syndrome CD8+ repertoires were clonally expanded, most strongly in CD8+ TEMRA cells. Susac-specific public clones numbered about 16 in total CD8+ repertoires (and roughly five in CD8+ TEMRA repertoires).

Sequenced input: CD8+ T cells from PBMCs. This sequence joins TRBV12-3 or TRBV12-4 and TRBJ1-5; the D gene is possibly TRBD1 (5 bases). The TCR comes from a human donor with Susac syndrome. CDR3: CASQMSGSSNQPQHF. DNA for the CDR3: TGTGCCAGCCAAATGTCAGGGTCGAGCAATCAGCCCCAGCATTTT.